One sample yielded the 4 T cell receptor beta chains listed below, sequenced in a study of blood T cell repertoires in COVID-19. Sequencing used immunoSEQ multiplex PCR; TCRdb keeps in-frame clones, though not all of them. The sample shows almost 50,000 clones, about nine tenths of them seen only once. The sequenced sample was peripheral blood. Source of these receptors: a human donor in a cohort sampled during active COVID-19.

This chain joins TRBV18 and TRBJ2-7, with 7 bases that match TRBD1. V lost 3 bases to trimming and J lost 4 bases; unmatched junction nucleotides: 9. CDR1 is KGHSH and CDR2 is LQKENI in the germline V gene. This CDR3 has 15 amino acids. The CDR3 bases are TGTGCCAGCTCACCCATCGGGACAGCACCTTACGAGCAGTACTTC. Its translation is CASSPIGTAPYEQYF.

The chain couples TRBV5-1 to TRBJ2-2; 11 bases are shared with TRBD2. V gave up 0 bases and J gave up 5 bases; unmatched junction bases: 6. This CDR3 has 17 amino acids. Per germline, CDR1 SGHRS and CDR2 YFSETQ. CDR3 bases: TGCGCCAGCAGCTTGGTAGCGGGAGGGCCGGAGACCGGGGAGCTGTTTTTT. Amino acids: CASSLVAGGPETGELFF. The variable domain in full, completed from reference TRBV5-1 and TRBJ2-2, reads KAGVTQTPRYLIKTRGQQVTLSCSPISGHRSVSWYQQTPGQGLQFLFEYFSETQRNKGNFPGRFSGRQFSNSRSEMNVSTLELGDSALYLCASSLVAGGPETGELFFGEGSRLTVL.

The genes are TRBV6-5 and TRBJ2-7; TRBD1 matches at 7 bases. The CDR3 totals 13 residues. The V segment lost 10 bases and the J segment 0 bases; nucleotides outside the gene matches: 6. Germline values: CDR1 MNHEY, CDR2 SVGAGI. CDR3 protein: CATSRTGSYEQYV. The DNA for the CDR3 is TGTGCCACATCACGGACAGGCTCCTACGAGCAGTACGTC.

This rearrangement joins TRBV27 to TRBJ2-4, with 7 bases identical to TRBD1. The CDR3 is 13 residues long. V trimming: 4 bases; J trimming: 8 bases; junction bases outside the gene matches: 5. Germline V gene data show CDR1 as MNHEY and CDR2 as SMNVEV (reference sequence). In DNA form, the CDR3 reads TGTGCCAGCAGTTCCAGGGGGTTAGACATTCAGTACTTC. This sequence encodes CASSSRGLDIQYF.